Listed here are 10 T cell receptor beta chains from one sample, sequenced in a study of CD8 T cells in ankylosing spondylitis. For these TCRs, the target antigens are not known. Each CDR3 protein is one row after TCRdb ran MiXCR on the 5' RACE reads. The sample shows about 330,000 distinct CDR3 sequences, 8% of them seen only once. Study-level results: A TCR beta motif of 8 or 9 highly homologous variants appeared characteristic of ankylosing spondylitis blood.

Material for sequencing was blood, either unsorted or a sorted T cell fraction (not recorded which). The receptors were gathered from a male donor with ankylosing spondylitis.

This clonotype showed up just a few times. The genes are TRBV12-3 or TRBV12-4 and TRBJ1-6; 7 positions agree with TRBD1. This CDR3 comprises 16 residues. The J segment lost 2 bases and the V segment lost 6 bases, leaving 7 bases of the junction unmatched. The CDR3 reads CASRLTGNAYNSPLHF. The CDR3 nucleotides read TGTGCCAGCAGGTTGACAGGGAACGCCTATAATTCACCCCTCCACTTT.

This rearrangement joins TRBV18 to TRBJ1-5; D not certain. The CDR3 contains 15 residues. Trimming removed 5 bases at V and 0 bases at J, with 11 bases between. The germline CDR1 and CDR2 sequences are KGHSH and LQKENI. Here the CDR3 reads CASSVRSTSNQPQHF. CDR3 DNA: TGTGCCAGCTCAGTGAGGAGCACTAGCAATCAGCCCCAGCATTTT.

This clonotype was seen ten or more times. The CDR3 DNA is TGCGCCAGCAGCTTGGCCCCCGGGGGCGAGCAGTACTTC. Protein sequence: CASSLAPGGEQYF. V and J are TRBV5-1 and TRBJ2-7; a weak D match, TRBD2 (6 bases). CDR1 and CDR2 from the germline V gene are SGHRS and YFSETQ. The V end was cut by 0 bases, the J end by 6 bases, with 10 bases between. The CDR3 runs 13 residues.

At least ten counts were recorded for this clonotype. The chain carries TRBV6-1 and TRBJ2-5; either TRBD1 or TRBD2 may supply D (5 bases each). Between the trimmed V and J ends, which lost 8 bases and 2 bases, there was a span of 15 bases. CDR3 length: 14 residues. CDR1 and CDR2 from the germline V gene are MNHNS and SASEGT. The CDR3 loop is CASRPNGGQETQYF. CDR3 nucleotide sequence: TGTGCCAGCCGCCCAAATGGGGGACAAGAGACCCAGTACTTC.

This clonotype turned up a few times. V is TRBV5-5 and J is TRBJ1-1; D might be TRBD1 (5 bases). Deletions cut 4 bases from V and 4 bases from J, with 11 bases between. Germline assignment: CDR1 SGHKS and CDR2 YYEKEE (reference sequence). This CDR3 comprises 13 residues. CDR3 sequence (DNA): TGTGCCAGCAGCCTAGGGGTCTTCACTGAAGCTTTCTTT. Its protein is CASSLGVFTEAFF.

This clonotype was seen a handful of times. The rearrangement links TRBV9 to TRBJ2-7; the D is unclear. Germline lookup yields CDR1 SGDLS and CDR2 YYNGEE. The V end lost 0 bases, the J end lost 1 base, and 14 bases lay between the germline ends. The CDR3 has 16 amino acids. DNA for the CDR3: TGTGCCAGCAGCGTAGCTCCGATAGCCTCGTCCTACGAGCAGTACTTC. Its protein is CASSVAPIASSYEQYF.

There are a few counts of this clonotype. The chain employs TRBV7-2 and TRBJ1-2; D gene unclear. The CDR3 contains 15 residues. V dropped 0 bases and J dropped 5 bases, with 13 bases sitting between them. Germline loops: CDR1 SGHTA, CDR2 FQGNSA. The CDR3: CASSLAFSDLYGYTF. CDR3 DNA sequence: TGTGCCAGCAGCTTAGCGTTTAGCGACCTTTATGGCTACACCTTC.

This clonotype was seen a few times. Compared with germline, one end of the junction differs, possibly owing to a read error. The chain uses TRBV3-1 and TRBJ2-5; D may correspond to TRBD1 or TRBD2 (6 bases each). Germline loops: CDR1 LGHDT, CDR2 YNNKEL (reference sequence). The CDR3 has 14 residues. CDR3 residues: CASGHRAGQETQYF. The CDR3 coding sequence is TGTGCCAGCGGCCACAGGGCGGGACAAGAGACCCAGTACTTC.

A word on this clonotype: A single base separates this from a much larger clone, so it may be a read error. Written as DNA, the CDR3 is TGCGCCAGCAGCTTGGGGGCAGGGACTAGCACAGATACGCGGTATTTT. This gives the protein CASSLGAGTSTDTRYF. This chain joins TRBV5-1 and TRBJ2-3; 9 bases match TRBD2. The CDR3 sequence is 16 residues long. Germline lookup yields CDR1 SGHRS and CDR2 YFSETQ.

Only a few counts were recorded for this clonotype. This chain links TRBV6-2 or TRBV6-3 with TRBJ2-1, with 11 bases aligning to TRBD2. CDR1 and CDR2 (germline): MNHEY, SVGEGT. The J segment lost 5 bases and the V segment lost 3 bases, leaving 18 bases of the junction unmatched. This CDR3 contains 20 residues. The CDR3 coding sequence is TGTGCCAGCAGTTATCCGCTATTAGCGGGAGGGCCTGTTATTGACAATGAGCAGTTCTTC. The encoded protein is CASSYPLLAGGPVIDNEQFF.